This section outlines one TCR beta chain sequence together with its context. Its antigen is still unknown. These data come from a study of beta chain features in type 1 diabetes. Study-level findings and limits: Any HLA type influence on TCRB rearrangement was left unresolved here. Researchers reported that naive, central memory and Treg TCRB repertoires appeared more similar in patients than in healthy donors.

The CDR3 contains 14 residues. CDR1 and CDR2 (germline): KGHSH, LQKENI. V lost 8 bases and J lost 1, with 9 bases in between. The investigators reverse transcribed all of the isolated RNA, so they sequenced expressed TCRB transcripts. The data were produced by immunoSEQ multiplex PCR, yet TCRdb's version contains in-frame clones alone and is incomplete. The sample includes 160,000 or so clones, 11% seen only once; the top ten take about 2%. The rearrangement uses TRBV18 and TRBJ2-6; D might be TRBD1 (5 bases). Sequenced material: central memory CD4+ T cells from blood. This receptor was taken from a man between 18 and 35 years old in good health. CDR3 in DNA: TGTGCCAGCCCCCCAGGGTCTGGGGCCAACGTCCTGACTTTC. Translating gives CASPPGSGANVLTF.